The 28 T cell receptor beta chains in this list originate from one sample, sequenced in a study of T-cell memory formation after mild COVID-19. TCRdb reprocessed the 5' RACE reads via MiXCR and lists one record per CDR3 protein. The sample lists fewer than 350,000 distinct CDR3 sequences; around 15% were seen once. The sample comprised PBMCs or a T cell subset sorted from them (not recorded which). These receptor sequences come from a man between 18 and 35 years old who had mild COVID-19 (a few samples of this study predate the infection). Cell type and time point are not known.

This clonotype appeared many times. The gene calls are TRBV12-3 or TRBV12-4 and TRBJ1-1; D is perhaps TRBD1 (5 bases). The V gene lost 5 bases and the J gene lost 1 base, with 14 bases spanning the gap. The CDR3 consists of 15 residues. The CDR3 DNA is TGTGCCAGCAGTCCCCACGGGGCCTCGAACACTGAAGCTTTCTTT. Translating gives CASSPHGASNTEAFF.

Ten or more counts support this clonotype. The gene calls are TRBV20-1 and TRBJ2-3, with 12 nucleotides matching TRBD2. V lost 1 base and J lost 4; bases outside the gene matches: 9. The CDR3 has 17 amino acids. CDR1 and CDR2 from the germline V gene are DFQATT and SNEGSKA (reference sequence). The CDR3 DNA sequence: TGCAGTGCTAGAGGGGATCTAGCGGGGGGGCTTCCAGATACGCAGTATTTT. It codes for CSARGDLAGGLPDTQYF.

The CDR3 loop is CSARGRQGAYEQYV. The CDR3 DNA reads as TGCAGTGCTAGAGGTCGACAGGGAGCTTACGAGCAGTACGTC. This chain joins TRBV20-1 and TRBJ2-7; 7 positions match TRBD1. Germline CDR1 and CDR2: DFQATT and SNEGSKA (reference sequence). J was trimmed by 4 bases and V by 1 base; bases with no gene match: 7. There are 14 residues in the CDR3.

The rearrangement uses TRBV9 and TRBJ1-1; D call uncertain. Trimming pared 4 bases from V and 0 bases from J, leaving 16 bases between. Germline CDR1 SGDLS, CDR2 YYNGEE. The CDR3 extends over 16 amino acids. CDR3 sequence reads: CASSSRPNTMNTEAFF. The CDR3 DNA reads TGTGCCAGCAGCTCACGACCGAATACCATGAACACTGAAGCTTTCTTT.

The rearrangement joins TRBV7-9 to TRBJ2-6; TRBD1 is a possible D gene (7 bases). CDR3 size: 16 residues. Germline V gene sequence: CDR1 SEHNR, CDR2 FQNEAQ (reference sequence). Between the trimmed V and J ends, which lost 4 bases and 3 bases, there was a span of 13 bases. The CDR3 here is CASSSQGTVGANVLTF. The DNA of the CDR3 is TGTGCCAGCAGCTCACAGGGGACTGTTGGGGCCAACGTCCTGACTTTC.

As DNA, the CDR3 is TGCAGCGTTGAGTTGGGAAACGGCTACACCTTC. Protein product: CSVELGNGYTF. The V and J genes are TRBV29-1 and TRBJ1-2; D remains unclear. V lost 3 bases and J 8 bases, leaving 10 bases between the germline ends. The CDR3 consists of 11 residues. Germline V CDR1 and CDR2: SQVTM, ANQGSEA.

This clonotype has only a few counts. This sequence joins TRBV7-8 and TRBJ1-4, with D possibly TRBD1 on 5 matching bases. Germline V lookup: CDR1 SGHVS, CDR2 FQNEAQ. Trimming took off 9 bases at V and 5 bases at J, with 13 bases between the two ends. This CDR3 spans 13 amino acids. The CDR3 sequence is CASRGFSNEKLFF. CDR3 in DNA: TGTGCCAGTCGGGGGTTTTCCAATGAAAAACTGTTTTTT.

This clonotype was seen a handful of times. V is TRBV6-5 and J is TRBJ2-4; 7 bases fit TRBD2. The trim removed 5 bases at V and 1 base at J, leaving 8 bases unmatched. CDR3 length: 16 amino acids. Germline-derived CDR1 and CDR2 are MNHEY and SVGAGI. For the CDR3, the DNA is TGTGCCAGCAGTCAAGGCGGGGGAAGCGCCAAAAACATTCAGTACTTC. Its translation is CASSQGGGSAKNIQYF.

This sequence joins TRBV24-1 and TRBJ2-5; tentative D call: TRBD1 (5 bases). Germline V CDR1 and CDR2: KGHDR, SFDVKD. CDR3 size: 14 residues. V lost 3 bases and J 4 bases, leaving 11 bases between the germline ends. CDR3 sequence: CATSDARVSETQYF. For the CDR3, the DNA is TGTGCCACCAGTGATGCCAGGGTTTCAGAGACCCAGTACTTC.

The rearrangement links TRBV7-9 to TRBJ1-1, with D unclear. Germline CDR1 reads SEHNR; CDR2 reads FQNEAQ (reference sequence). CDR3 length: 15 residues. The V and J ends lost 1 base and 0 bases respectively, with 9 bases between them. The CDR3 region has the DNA TGTGCCAGCAGCTTAGTCCCCACCCTGAACACTGAAGCTTTCTTT. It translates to CASSLVPTLNTEAFF.

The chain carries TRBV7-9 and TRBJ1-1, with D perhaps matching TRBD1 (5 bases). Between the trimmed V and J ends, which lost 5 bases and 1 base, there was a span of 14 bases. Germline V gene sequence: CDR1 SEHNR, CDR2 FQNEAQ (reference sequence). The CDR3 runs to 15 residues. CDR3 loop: CASSDQGASNTEAFF. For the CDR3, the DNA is TGTGCCAGCAGCGACCAAGGGGCTTCGAACACTGAAGCTTTCTTT.

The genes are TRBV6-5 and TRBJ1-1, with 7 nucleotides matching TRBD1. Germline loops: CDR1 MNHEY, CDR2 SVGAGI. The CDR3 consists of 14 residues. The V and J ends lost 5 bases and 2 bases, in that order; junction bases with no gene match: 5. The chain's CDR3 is CASSIQGRNTEAFF. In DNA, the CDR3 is TGTGCCAGCAGTATACAGGGGAGAAACACTGAAGCTTTCTTT.

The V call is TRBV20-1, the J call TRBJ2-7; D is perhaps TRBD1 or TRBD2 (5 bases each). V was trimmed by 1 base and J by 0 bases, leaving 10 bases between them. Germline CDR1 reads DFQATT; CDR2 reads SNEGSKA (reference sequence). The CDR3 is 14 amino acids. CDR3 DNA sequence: TGCAGTGCTAGAGGACAGCGGAGCTCCTACGAGCAGTACGTC. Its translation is CSARGQRSSYEQYV.

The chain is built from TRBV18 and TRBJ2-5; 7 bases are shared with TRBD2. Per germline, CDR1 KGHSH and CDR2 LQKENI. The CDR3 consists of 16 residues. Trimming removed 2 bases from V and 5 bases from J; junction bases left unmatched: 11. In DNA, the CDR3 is TGTGCCAGCTCACCAACTGCGGGGGACCCCGGGGAGACCCAGTACTTC. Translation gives CASSPTAGDPGETQYF.

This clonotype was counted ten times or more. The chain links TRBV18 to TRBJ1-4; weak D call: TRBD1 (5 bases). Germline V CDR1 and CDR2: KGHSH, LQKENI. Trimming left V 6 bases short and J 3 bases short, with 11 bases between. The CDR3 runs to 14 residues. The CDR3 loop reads CASSLRQPNEKLFF. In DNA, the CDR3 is TGTGCCAGCTCTCTGCGACAGCCTAATGAAAAACTGTTTTTT.

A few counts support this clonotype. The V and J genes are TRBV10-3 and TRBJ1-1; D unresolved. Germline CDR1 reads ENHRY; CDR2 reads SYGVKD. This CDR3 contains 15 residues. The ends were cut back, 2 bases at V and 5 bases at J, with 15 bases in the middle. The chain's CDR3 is CAISEDQNRGTEAFF. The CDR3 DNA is TGTGCCATCAGTGAGGACCAGAACCGGGGTACTGAAGCTTTCTTT.

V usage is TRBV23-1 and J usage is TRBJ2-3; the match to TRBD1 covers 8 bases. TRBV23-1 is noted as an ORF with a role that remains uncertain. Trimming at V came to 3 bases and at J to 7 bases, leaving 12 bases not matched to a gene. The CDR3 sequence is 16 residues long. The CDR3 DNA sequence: TGCGCCAGCAGTCACCTAGGGACAGGAGGAGGGCATACGCAGTATTTT. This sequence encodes CASSHLGTGGGHTQYF.

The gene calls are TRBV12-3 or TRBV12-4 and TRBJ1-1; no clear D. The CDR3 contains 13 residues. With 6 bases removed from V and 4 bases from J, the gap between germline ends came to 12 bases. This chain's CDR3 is CASRKGMGTEAFF. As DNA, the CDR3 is TGTGCCAGCAGAAAAGGTATGGGCACTGAAGCTTTCTTT.

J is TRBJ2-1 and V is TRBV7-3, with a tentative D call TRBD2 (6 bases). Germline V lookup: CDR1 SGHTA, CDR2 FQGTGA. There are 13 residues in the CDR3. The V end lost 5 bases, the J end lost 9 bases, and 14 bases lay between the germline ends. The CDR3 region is CASSQGLGGEQFF. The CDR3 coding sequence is TGTGCCAGCAGCCAAGGGTTGGGGGGTGAGCAGTTCTTC.

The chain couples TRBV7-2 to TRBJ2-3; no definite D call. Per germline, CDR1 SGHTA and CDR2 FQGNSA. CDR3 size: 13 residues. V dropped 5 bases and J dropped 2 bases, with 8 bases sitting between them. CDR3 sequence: CASSQPITDTQYF. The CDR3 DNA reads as TGTGCCAGCAGCCAACCTATCACAGATACGCAGTATTTT.

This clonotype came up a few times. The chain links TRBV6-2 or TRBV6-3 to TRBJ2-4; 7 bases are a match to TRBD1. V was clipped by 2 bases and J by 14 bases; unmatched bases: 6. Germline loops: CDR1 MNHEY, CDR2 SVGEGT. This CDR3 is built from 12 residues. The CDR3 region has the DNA TGTGCCAGCAGTTACAACAGGGGCCTTGAGTACTTC. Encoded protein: CASSYNRGLEYF.

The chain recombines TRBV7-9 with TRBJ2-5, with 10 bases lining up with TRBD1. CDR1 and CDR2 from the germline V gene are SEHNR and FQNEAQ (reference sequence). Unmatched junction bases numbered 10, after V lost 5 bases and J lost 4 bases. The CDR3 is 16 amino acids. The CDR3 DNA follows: TGTGCCAGCAGCGACCTCGGGACAGGGGAAAGAGAGACCCAGTACTTC. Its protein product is CASSDLGTGERETQYF.

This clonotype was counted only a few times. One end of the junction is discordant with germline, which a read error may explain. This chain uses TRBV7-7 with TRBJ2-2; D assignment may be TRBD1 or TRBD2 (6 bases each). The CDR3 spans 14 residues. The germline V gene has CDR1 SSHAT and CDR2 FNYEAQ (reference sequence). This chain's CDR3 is CASSEGGGTGELFF. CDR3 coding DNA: TGTGCTAGCAGCGAAGGAGGGGGCACCGGGGAGCTGTTTTTT.

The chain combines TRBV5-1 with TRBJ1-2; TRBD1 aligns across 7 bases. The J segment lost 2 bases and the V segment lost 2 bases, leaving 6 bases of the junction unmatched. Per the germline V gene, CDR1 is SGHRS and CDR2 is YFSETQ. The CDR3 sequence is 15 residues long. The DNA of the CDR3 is TGCGCCAGCAGCTTAAGGGGGCGCGGCAACTATGGCTACACCTTC. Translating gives CASSLRGRGNYGYTF.

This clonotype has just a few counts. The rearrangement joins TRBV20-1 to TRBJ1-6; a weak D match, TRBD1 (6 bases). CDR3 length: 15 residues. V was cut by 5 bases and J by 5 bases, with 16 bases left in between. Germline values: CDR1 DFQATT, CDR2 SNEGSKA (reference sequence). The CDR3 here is CSASWGAGDNSPLHF. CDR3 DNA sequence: TGCAGTGCTTCTTGGGGGGCAGGGGATAATTCACCCCTCCACTTT.

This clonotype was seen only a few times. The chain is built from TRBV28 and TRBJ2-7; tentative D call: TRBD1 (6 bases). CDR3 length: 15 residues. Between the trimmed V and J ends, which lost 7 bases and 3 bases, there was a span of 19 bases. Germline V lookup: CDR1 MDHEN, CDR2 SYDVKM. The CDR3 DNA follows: TGTGCCAGCACGAAACAGGGAATTCCGTACTACGAGCAGTACGTC. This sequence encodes CASTKQGIPYYEQYV.

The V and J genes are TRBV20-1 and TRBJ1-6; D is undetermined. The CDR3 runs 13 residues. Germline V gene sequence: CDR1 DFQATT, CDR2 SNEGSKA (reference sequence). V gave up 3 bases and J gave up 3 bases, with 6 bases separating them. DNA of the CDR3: TGCAGTGCTAGGGCCCTCTATAATTCACCCCTCCACTTT. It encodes CSARALYNSPLHF.

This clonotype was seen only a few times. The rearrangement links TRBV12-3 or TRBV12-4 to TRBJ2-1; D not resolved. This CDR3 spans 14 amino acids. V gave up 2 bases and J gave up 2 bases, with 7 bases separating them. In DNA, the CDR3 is TGTGCCAGCAGTTTATTGGGTCCCTACAATGAGCAGTTCTTC. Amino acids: CASSLLGPYNEQFF.